Following are 25 T cell receptor beta chains from one sample sequenced in a study of Graves' ophthalmopathy and Graves' hyperthyroidism. Amplification targeted the TCR beta CDR3 regions, with RNA transcripts as the source material. First-round RT-PCR employed HTBI primers, with a second-round multiplex PCR after it. MiXCR, applied by TCRdb to the multiplex PCR reads, yields one record per CDR3 protein. The sample lists about 620,000 distinct CDR3 sequences, 20% to 25% occurring once. The specimen was peripheral blood. These TCRs come from a woman between 18 and 29 years old with stable Graves' hyperthyroidism. Some clones in this sample may be carry-over from other donors' samples.

The CDR3 DNA sequence: TGTGCCAGCACTGCGGAGACCCAGTACTTC. This encodes CASTAETQYF. The genes are TRBV6-1 and TRBJ2-5; D ambiguous. Trimming took off 7 bases at V and 5 bases at J, with 5 bases between the two ends. Germline V gene sequence: CDR1 MNHNS, CDR2 SASEGT. The CDR3 totals 10 residues.

V and J are TRBV9 and TRBJ1-1, with D unclear. V was pared by 0 bases and J by 4 bases, with 7 bases between. There are 13 residues in the CDR3. Germline V gives CDR1 SGDLS, CDR2 YYNGEE. The CDR3 DNA is TGTGCCAGCAGCGTAGCCTGGGGCACTGAAGCTTTCTTT. Translated: CASSVAWGTEAFF.

The table lists this clonotype with many counts. This rearrangement joins TRBV19 to TRBJ1-1; no definite D call. The V gene's germline CDR1 is LNHDA and CDR2 SQIVND (reference sequence). The CDR3 is 15 amino acids. Deletions cut 4 bases from V and 1 base from J, with 13 bases between. CDR3 coding DNA: TGTGCCAGTAGTACATACTTGACAACGAACACTGAAGCTTTCTTT. This codes for CASSTYLTTNTEAFF.

This clonotype was picked up many times. The chain recombines TRBV4-1 with TRBJ2-5, with a weak D call TRBD2 (5 bases). CDR1 MGHRA and CDR2 YSYEKL come from the germline V gene. Trimming left V 2 bases short and J 5 bases short, with 12 bases between. The CDR3 sequence is 14 residues long. This CDR3 reads CASSQTGGSETQYF. The CDR3 DNA sequence: TGCGCCAGCAGCCAAACGGGCGGGTCGGAGACCCAGTACTTC.

The CDR3 bases are TGTGCCAGCATGCCCAGCTTTTCGTCCTACGAGCAGTACTTC. This translates into CASMPSFSSYEQYF. The rearrangement joins TRBV2 to TRBJ2-7, with D uncertain. CDR1 is SNHLY, CDR2 FYNNEI, per germline. Trimming took off 7 bases at V and 1 base at J, with 14 bases between the two ends. CDR3 length equals 14 residues.

The chain uses TRBV19 and TRBJ2-7; TRBD1 aligns across 7 bases. With 11 bases clipped from V and 0 bases from J, the junction kept 7 bases outside the gene matches. This CDR3 has 13 residues. The germline gives CDR1 LNHDA, CDR2 SQIVND (reference sequence). CDR3 DNA sequence: TGTGCCTCAGGACAGGAGTTCTCCTACGAGCAGTACTTC. This encodes CASGQEFSYEQYF. The variable domain in full, with the rest retrieved from reference TRBV19 and TRBJ2-7, is DGGITQSPKYLFRKEGQNVTLSCEQNLNHDAMYWYRQDPGQGLRLIYYSQIVNDFQKGDIAEGYSVSREKKESFPLTVTSAQKNPTAFYLCASGQEFSYEQYFGPGTRLTVT.

This clonotype has ten or more counts. This chain links TRBV28 with TRBJ2-3, with 7 nucleotides matching TRBD2. Unmatched junction bases numbered 6, after V lost 6 bases and J lost 0 bases. Germline loops: CDR1 MDHEN, CDR2 SYDVKM. CDR3 size: 15 residues. This CDR3 reads CASRGRESSTDTQYF. In nucleotides, the CDR3 is TGTGCCAGCAGGGGGAGGGAATCTAGCACAGATACGCAGTATTTT.

The table lists this clonotype with many counts. J is TRBJ2-2 and V is TRBV14, with D maybe TRBD1 (6 bases). Germline V gene sequence: CDR1 SGHDN, CDR2 FVKESK. The ends were cut back, 3 bases at V and 6 bases at J, with 8 bases in the middle. CDR3 length: 13 amino acids. CDR3 in amino acids: CASSQNRAGELFF. The CDR3 bases are TGTGCCAGCAGCCAGAACAGGGCCGGGGAGCTGTTTTTT.

The J gene is TRBJ1-2, the V gene TRBV4-1; TRBD1 might be the D (5 bases). The CDR3 contains 15 residues. In germline, CDR1 is MGHRA, CDR2 YSYEKL. Trimming cost V 8 bases and J 5 bases, with 21 bases left between them. CDR3 loop: CASSKAPEGRYGYTF. The CDR3 bases are TGCGCCAGCTCAAAGGCCCCGGAGGGGCGGTATGGCTACACCTTC.

This clonotype was seen repeatedly, ten times or more. The J gene is TRBJ1-1, the V gene TRBV12-3 or TRBV12-4, with unresolved D. Trimming pared 3 bases from V and 7 bases from J, leaving 15 bases between. CDR3 length equals 14 residues. The CDR3 DNA sequence: TGTGCCAGCAGTTTGGGCTATACGGACGGTGAAGCTTTCTTT. This sequence encodes CASSLGYTDGEAFF.

The chain joins TRBV7-6 to TRBJ2-7, with D perhaps matching TRBD1 or TRBD2 (5 bases each). The V end lost 0 bases, the J end lost 3 bases, and 12 bases lay between the germline ends. The CDR3 contains 15 residues. Germline V gene data show CDR1 as SGHVS and CDR2 as FNYEAQ. The CDR3 loop reads CASSLALGADYEQYF. The CDR3 nucleotides are TGTGCCAGCAGCTTAGCGCTCGGGGCCGACTACGAGCAGTACTTC.

This clonotype was seen many times. The chain has TRBV29-1 and TRBJ1-1, with TRBD1 identical over 7 bases. CDR3 length: 13 amino acids. V lost 4 bases to trimming and J lost 3 bases; unmatched junction nucleotides: 5. Per germline, CDR1 SQVTM and CDR2 ANQGSEA. CDR3 nucleotide sequence: TGCAGCGTTGCCAGGGGGTTTTACACTGAAGCTTTCTTT. This gives the protein CSVARGFYTEAFF.

This clonotype has just a few counts. The chain uses TRBV3-1 and TRBJ2-5; 8 bases are shared with TRBD2. The CDR3 runs to 14 residues. With 1 base clipped from V and 6 bases from J, the junction kept 4 bases outside the gene matches. CDR1 and CDR2 from the germline V gene are LGHDT and YNNKEL (reference sequence). CDR3 residues: CASSQVGGRQTQYF. The CDR3 DNA sequence: TGTGCCAGCAGCCAAGTGGGCGGGAGGCAGACCCAGTACTTC.

This clonotype was seen once. It may be a read error: a sequence one base away is much more abundant. The chain links TRBV29-1 to TRBJ1-2; D is undetermined. The CDR3 extends over 10 amino acids. Germline V gene data show CDR1 as SQVTM and CDR2 as ANQGSEA. The chain's CDR3 is CSVVLDGCTF. In nucleotides, the CDR3 is TGCAGCGTTGTACTCGATGGCTGCACCTTC.

This clonotype was counted at least ten times. The CDR3 here is CASSEAGLKNYGYTF. DNA for the CDR3: TGTGCCAGCAGTGAAGCAGGCCTTAAAAACTATGGCTACACCTTC. The chain joins TRBV6-1 to TRBJ1-2; D unclear. V was trimmed by 0 bases and J by 2 bases, leaving 10 bases between them. CDR3 size: 15 residues. CDR1 MNHNS and CDR2 SASEGT come from the germline V gene.

V is TRBV24-1 and J is TRBJ1-1; D possibly corresponds to TRBD1 (6 bases). Germline CDR1 reads KGHDR; CDR2 reads SFDVKD. There are 13 residues in the CDR3. Trimming took 9 bases from V and 5 from J, leaving 15 bases between them. The CDR3 loop is CATQQGLGTEAFF. CDR3 in DNA: TGTGCCACCCAACAGGGTTTGGGTACTGAAGCTTTCTTT.

This sequence joins TRBV20-1 and TRBJ2-5, with TRBD2 identical over 10 bases. CDR1 DFQATT and CDR2 SNEGSKA come from the germline V gene (reference sequence). The CDR3 sequence is 15 residues long. The V and J ends lost 6 bases and 2 bases, in that order; junction bases with no gene match: 9. The CDR3 DNA is TGCAGTGCCCTTCCTAGCGGGGGCCAACAAGAGACCCAGTACTTC. Amino acids: CSALPSGGQQETQYF.

This clonotype came up many times. The chain has TRBV6-5 and TRBJ2-5; D possibly uses TRBD1 or TRBD2 (6 bases each). The CDR3 runs to 14 residues. Germline loops: CDR1 MNHEY, CDR2 SVGAGI. The V end was cut by 2 bases, the J end by 1 base, with 8 bases between. The CDR3 protein is CASSYGGLQETQYF. The DNA of the CDR3 is TGTGCCAGCAGTTACGGGGGGCTCCAAGAGACCCAGTACTTC.

This clonotype was detected a few times. Just one base apart from a much larger clone, this may be a read error. The chain couples TRBV4-2 to TRBJ2-5, with unresolved D. Trimming pared 4 bases from V and 1 base from J, leaving 7 bases between. The CDR3 consists of 13 residues. Germline V lookup: CDR1 LGHNA, CDR2 YNFKEQ. The CDR3, as DNA: TGTGCCAGCAGCCCCGACGGCCAAGAGACCCAGTACTTC. Protein product: CASSPDGQETQYF.

The sample holds many counts of this clonotype. The chain links TRBV12-3 or TRBV12-4 to TRBJ1-6, with TRBD1 as a possible D gene (5 bases). The CDR3 loop spans 14 amino acids. Trimming took 6 bases from V and 9 from J, leaving 15 bases between them. CDR3 coding DNA: TGTGCCAGCAGCTTGCAGGGCCACGGTTCACCCCTCCACTTT. Translating it yields CASSLQGHGSPLHF.

The chain carries TRBV11-2 and TRBJ2-7; no firm D call. V was trimmed by 4 bases and J by 3 bases, leaving 10 bases between them. From germline, CDR1 is SGHAT and CDR2 FQNNGV. This CDR3 comprises 13 residues. CDR3 in DNA: TGTGCCAGCAGCTCCTCAGGAATCTACGAGCAGTACTTC. Amino acids: CASSSSGIYEQYF.

This clonotype has more than one count but fewer than ten. The chain combines TRBV27 with TRBJ1-1; perhaps TRBD1 as D (5 bases). The CDR3 sequence is 14 residues long. V lost 0 bases and J lost 8, with 13 bases in between. The germline gives CDR1 MNHEY, CDR2 SMNVEV (reference sequence). CDR3 sequence reads: CASSLSAGVSEAFF. The CDR3 DNA sequence: TGTGCCAGCAGTTTATCGGCGGGGGTCTCCGAAGCTTTCTTT.

This clonotype has ten or more counts. This chain's CDR3 is CASSPAGGLGTEAFF. As DNA, the CDR3 is TGTGCCAGCAGCCCTGCAGGGGGCCTAGGAACTGAAGCTTTCTTT. The J gene is TRBJ1-1, the V gene TRBV11-2; 8 positions match TRBD1. Germline trimming cut 5 bases from V and 5 bases from J; bases unmatched to any gene: 10. CDR3 length: 15 residues. CDR1 and CDR2 from the germline V gene are SGHAT and FQNNGV.

This clonotype came up a few times. A much more abundant neighbour one base away suggests this may be a read error. This chain uses TRBV6-5 with TRBJ1-1, with 9 bases identical to TRBD1. Germline assignment: CDR1 MNHEY and CDR2 SVGAGI. This CDR3 has 17 residues. The CDR3 loop is CASSYSGTGSRNTEACF. In DNA form, the CDR3 reads TGTGCCAGCAGTTACTCAGGGACAGGGTCTCGGAACACTGAAGCTTGCTTT.

This clonotype was seen ten or more times. This chain uses TRBV12-3 or TRBV12-4 with TRBJ2-5, with TRBD1 matching 7 bases. V lost 5 bases, J lost 5 bases, and 8 bases stayed unmatched. The CDR3 consists of 14 residues. In DNA, the CDR3 is TGTGCCAGCAGTGTATCCGGGACAGTGGAGACCCAGTACTTC. This encodes CASSVSGTVETQYF.